This entry lists 20 T cell receptor beta chains sequenced from one sample in a study of blood T cell repertoires in COVID-19. Generated by immunoSEQ multiplex PCR, the TCRdb table keeps only in-frame clones and is missing some. The sample lists about 290,000 clones; 89% were seen once. Sequenced material: PBMCs or T cells enriched from blood (not recorded which). The origin of the receptors is a woman between 40 and 55 years old who had recovered from COVID-19.

The CDR3 is CASSLRTSFNGEYF. The CDR3 region has the DNA TGTGCCAGCAGCCTGAGGACTAGCTTTAACGGGGAGTACTTC. The chain links TRBV3-1 (or the pseudogene TRBV3-2) to TRBJ2-7; 8 positions match TRBD2. Per germline, CDR1 LGHDT and CDR2 YNNKEL (reference sequence). V gave up 4 bases and J gave up 11 bases; unmatched junction bases: 13. The CDR3 is 14 residues long.

This chain connects TRBV6-2 or TRBV6-3 to TRBJ2-7; possible D gene TRBD2, 5 bases. The CDR3 has 20 amino acids. Germline CDR1 and CDR2: MNHEY and SVGEGT. V was shortened by 0 bases and J by 0 bases, with 24 bases between the two germline ends. CDR3 bases: TGTGCCAGCAGTTACTCCACAGTGCCAGAGACTACGAACCCCTCCTACGAGCAGTACTTC. It yields the protein CASSYSTVPETTNPSYEQYF.

The V call is TRBV4-1, the J call TRBJ1-4; 7 bases map to TRBD1. This CDR3 spans 18 amino acids. Germline CDR1 reads MGHRA; CDR2 reads YSYEKL. J lost 8 bases, V lost 3 bases, and 18 bases had no gene match. DNA of the CDR3: TGCGCCAGCAGCCACCCCAGGGGCAGGGGGACCTTGGGCGAAAAACTGTTTTTT. As protein: CASSHPRGRGTLGEKLFF.

The chain links TRBV5-4 to TRBJ2-5; 10 bases fit TRBD2. CDR1 and CDR2 from the germline V gene are SGHNT and YYREEE (reference sequence). The CDR3 runs to 15 residues. Trimming cost V 4 bases and J 3 bases; bases outside gene matches: 6. The CDR3 region has the DNA TGTGCCAGCAGCCCTAGCGGGGGCTCCAAAGAGACCCAGTACTTC. Its protein is CASSPSGGSKETQYF.

The chain is built from TRBV7-6 and TRBJ2-2; 7 nucleotides align to TRBD1. The germline gives CDR1 SGHVS, CDR2 FNYEAQ. The CDR3 is made up of 15 amino acids. Unmatched junction bases numbered 3, after V lost 5 bases and J lost 0 bases. The CDR3 here is CASSLGQANTGELFF. The CDR3 nucleotides read TGTGCCAGCAGCCTAGGACAGGCGAACACCGGGGAGCTGTTTTTT.

V and J are TRBV19 and TRBJ2-2; D call uncertain. Trimming took 2 bases from V and 5 from J, leaving 12 bases between them. The CDR3 covers 15 residues. CDR1 and CDR2 from the germline V gene are LNHDA and SQIVND (reference sequence). The CDR3 region has the DNA TGTGCCAGTAGTATACTTGACTTGAGGACCGGGGAGCTGTTTTTT. This translates into CASSILDLRTGELFF.

V usage is TRBV19 and J usage is TRBJ2-7; D is perhaps TRBD2 (6 bases). The CDR3 runs 14 residues. Trimming pared 3 bases from V and 6 bases from J, leaving 15 bases between. The germline CDR1 and CDR2 sequences are LNHDA and SQIVND (reference sequence). Written as DNA, the CDR3 is TGTGCCAGTAGTATGCCCGATGGGAGGCGCGAGCAGTACTTC. It specifies CASSMPDGRREQYF.

This clone was detected once. The rearrangement links TRBV27 to TRBJ2-3; 7 bases agree with TRBD2. The CDR3 extends over 17 amino acids. V dropped 1 base and J dropped 5; count of bases not matched to a gene: 12. In germline, CDR1 is MNHEY, CDR2 SMNVEV (reference sequence). The CDR3 here is CASSLFSKLALGDTQYF. CDR3 DNA: TGTGCCAGCAGTTTATTCTCAAAACTAGCGCTTGGAGATACGCAGTATTTT.

This chain links TRBV5-4 with TRBJ2-2; D call uncertain. The germline CDR1 and CDR2 sequences are SGHNT and YYREEE (reference sequence). The CDR3 contains 12 residues. Trimming stripped 4 bases from V and 5 bases from J, with 6 bases between. The CDR3 here is CASSDLTGELFF. The CDR3 DNA reads TGTGCCAGCAGCGACTTAACCGGGGAGCTGTTTTTT.

This clone was seen only a few times. The CDR3 nucleotides read TGTGCCAGTAGTATAAAGATATTAGGGAGGGGTGACGGTCAGCCCCAGCATTTT. Residues: CASSIKILGRGDGQPQHF. The chain links TRBV19 to TRBJ1-5; perhaps TRBD1 as D (5 bases). Trimming shortened V by 2 bases and J by 6 bases, and 23 bases separated the two germline ends. The CDR3 is made up of 18 amino acids. Germline CDR1 and CDR2: LNHDA and SQIVND (reference sequence).

The chain uses TRBV25-1 and TRBJ1-1; 7 bases align to TRBD1. The V gene end was trimmed by 5 bases and the J gene end by 9 bases; junction bases not matched to a gene: 12. Germline V gene data show CDR1 as MGHDK and CDR2 as SYGVNS. The CDR3 consists of 14 residues. The CDR3 DNA sequence: TGTGCCAGCAGTCCAAGACAGGGACCTAAAAAAGCTTTCTTT. This encodes CASSPRQGPKKAFF.

Here the CDR3 DNA reads TGTGCCAGCAGCCCGGGACTAGTGGGTCACAATGAGCAGTTCTTC. It specifies CASSPGLVGHNEQFF. The rearrangement links TRBV5-5 to TRBJ2-1, with TRBD2 identical over 8 bases. Germline-derived CDR1 and CDR2 are SGHKS and YYEKEE (reference sequence). Trimming cost V 4 bases and J 5 bases; bases outside gene matches: 8. The length of the CDR3 is 15 residues.

Comments on this clone: The sample carries other DNA sequences with the same CDR3. The chain employs TRBV7-3 and TRBJ1-6; D unclear. Trimming took off 2 bases at V and 6 bases at J, with 8 bases between the two ends. The CDR3 extends over 14 amino acids. The germline CDR1 and CDR2 sequences are SGHTA and FQGTGA. The DNA for the CDR3 is TGTGCCAGCAGCTTAGGGCAAGTTAATTCACCCCTCCACTTT. This encodes CASSLGQVNSPLHF.

This chain connects TRBV10-3 to TRBJ1-5, with TRBD1 identical over 10 bases. Germline V gene lookup returns CDR1 ENHRY and CDR2 SYGVKD. V lost 6 bases to trimming and J lost 4 bases; unmatched junction nucleotides: 6. The CDR3 length is 15 residues. The CDR3: CAISKGQGGNQPQHF. Here the CDR3 DNA reads TGTGCCATCAGCAAAGGACAGGGGGGGAATCAGCCCCAGCATTTT.

This chain uses TRBV4-2 with TRBJ2-1; 12 bases are a match to TRBD2. Germline V lookup: CDR1 LGHNA, CDR2 YNFKEQ. The CDR3 is made up of 18 amino acids. V shed 0 bases, J shed 1 base, and the junction held 4 bases outside the gene matches. Here the CDR3 reads CASSQDLTSGSSYNEQFF. In DNA form, the CDR3 reads TGTGCCAGCAGCCAAGATCTGACTAGCGGGAGTTCCTACAATGAGCAGTTCTTC.

The chain employs TRBV6-2 or TRBV6-3 and TRBJ2-7; D may be TRBD2 (6 bases). Germline V gene lookup returns CDR1 MNHEY and CDR2 SVGEGT. The CDR3 has 15 residues. Trimming removed 6 bases at V and 2 bases at J, with 17 bases between. This CDR3 is CASSPGTQPPYEQYF. Here the CDR3 DNA reads TGTGCCAGCAGCCCCGGGACTCAGCCACCCTACGAGCAGTACTTC.

The CDR3: CATSSGGASDTQYF. Here the CDR3 DNA reads TGTGCCACCAGTAGCGGGGGGGCATCAGATACGCAGTATTTT. The chain combines TRBV15 with TRBJ2-3; the match to TRBD2 covers 11 bases. Per the germline V gene, CDR1 is LNHNV and CDR2 is YYDKDF (reference sequence). The CDR3 length is 14 residues. Losses at the gene ends were 6 bases for V and 4 bases for J; bases not matched to a gene: 3.

The chain employs TRBV7-2 and TRBJ2-7; D not resolved. V shed 1 base and J shed 6 bases, with 13 bases lying between them. Per germline, CDR1 SGHTA and CDR2 FQGNSA. This CDR3 contains 14 residues. The CDR3 region has the DNA TGTGCCAGCAGCTTAGTTCCAGGTAGTAGCGAGCAGTACTTC. Its protein is CASSLVPGSSEQYF. Combining the CDR3 with reference TRBV7-2 and TRBJ2-7 gives the whole variable domain GAGVSQSPSNKVTEKGKDVELRCDPISGHTALYWYRQSLGQGLEFLIYFQGNSAPDKSGLPSDRFSAERTGGSVSTLTIQRTQQEDSAVYLCASSLVPGSSEQYFGPGTRLTVT.

The chain recombines TRBV7-9 with TRBJ1-2; no definite D call. Between the trimmed V and J ends, which lost 1 base and 8 bases, there was a span of 11 bases. Germline V gives CDR1 SEHNR, CDR2 FQNEAQ (reference sequence). This CDR3 region has 13 residues. CDR3 DNA sequence: TGTGCCAGCAGCTTAGGGGCAGACGAAGGCTACACCTTC. This gives the protein CASSLGADEGYTF.

This clone occurred once. This chain joins TRBV9 and TRBJ2-1; TRBD1 is a possible D gene (7 bases). CDR1 is SGDLS, CDR2 YYNGEE, per germline. The CDR3 length is 17 residues. Trimming cost V 4 bases and J 4 bases, with 21 bases left between them. This CDR3 is CASSSEGGWDSYNEQFF. CDR3 nucleotides: TGTGCCAGCAGCAGCGAGGGGGGTTGGGACAGTTACAATGAGCAGTTCTTC.